The rows below give T cell receptor beta chains drawn from one sample of a study of T-cell reconstitution after alpha-beta-depleted transplantation in children. TCRdb re-analysed the PCR reads in MiXCR, keeping a single row per CDR3 protein. This table holds about 900,000 distinct CDR3 sequences, roughly 31% found once. The specimen was PBMCs, mostly from graft donor cells, collected 360 days after TCRalphabeta/CD19-depleted stem cell transplant. The source is a boy under three years old who had a stem cell transplant for SCID, so the T cells may come from the graft donor. The CDR3 runs from the conserved cysteine through the conserved F or W. The D gene is left open where the match is weak. Not every row has a clone size; where given, it reads once, few, many or a size class.

CDR3aa: CASSPGTSGGYNEQFF
CDR3nt: TGTGCCAGCAGCCCGGGGACTAGCGGGGGGTACAATGAGCAGTTCTTC
d_gene: TRBD2
abundance: few
j_gene: TRBJ2-1
len: 16
v_gene: TRBV5-6

CDR3aa: CASSQDTGQSSYNEQFF
CDR3nt: TGTGCCAGCAGCCAAGATACCGGGCAGAGCTCCTACAATGAGCAGTTCTTC
d_gene: NA
abundance: NA
j_gene: TRBJ2-1
len: 17
v_gene: TRBV4-2

CDR3aa: CASSFQTYRVGEQFF
CDR3nt: TGCGCCAGCAGCTTCCAAACCTACAGGGTGGGTGAGCAGTTCTTC
d_gene: NA
abundance: NA
j_gene: TRBJ2-1
len: 15
v_gene: TRBV5-1

CDR3aa: CASSPPTSGGAGQFF
CDR3nt: TGTGCCAGCAGTCCGCCGACTAGCGGGGGGGCGGGGCAGTTCTTC
d_gene: TRBD2
abundance: NA
j_gene: TRBJ2-1
len: 15
v_gene: TRBV28

CDR3aa: CASSLNLEGLAGGETQYF
CDR3nt: TGTGCCAGCAGCCTTAACTTAGAGGGACTAGCCGGAGGAGAGACCCAGTACTTC
d_gene: TRBD2
abundance: NA
j_gene: TRBJ2-5
len: 18
v_gene: TRBV9

CDR3aa: CSASGADQETQYF
CDR3nt: TGCAGTGCTAGCGGGGCCGACCAAGAGACCCAGTACTTC
d_gene: NA
abundance: few
j_gene: TRBJ2-5
len: 13
v_gene: TRBV20-1

CDR3aa: CASSLYGGSEKLFF
CDR3nt: TGTGCCAGCAGCTTATACGGAGGGAGTGAAAAACTGTTTTTT
d_gene: NA
abundance: NA
j_gene: TRBJ1-4
len: 14
v_gene: TRBV7-3

CDR3aa: CASSSDGTLKNTEAFF
CDR3nt: TGCGCCAGCAGCTCGGATGGCACCCTCAAGAACACTGAAGCTTTCTTT
d_gene: NA
abundance: NA
j_gene: TRBJ1-1
len: 16
v_gene: TRBV5-1

CDR3aa: CASSQETGREQYF
CDR3nt: TGCGCCAGCAGCCAGGAAACAGGGCGCGAGCAGTACTTC
d_gene: NA
abundance: NA
j_gene: TRBJ2-7
len: 13
v_gene: TRBV4-1

CDR3aa: CASSLEYPIAYYEQYF
CDR3nt: TGTGCCAGCAGCTTAGAGTATCCTATCGCTTACTACGAGCAGTACTTC
d_gene: NA
abundance: NA
j_gene: TRBJ2-7
len: 16
v_gene: TRBV7-8

CDR3aa: CSVEMGTGGDF
CDR3nt: TGCAGCGTTGAGATGGGGACCGGGGGAGACTTT
d_gene: NA
abundance: NA
j_gene: TRBJ1-1
len: 11
v_gene: TRBV29-1

CDR3aa: CASSRGSGASTDTQYF
CDR3nt: TGTGCCAGCAGCCGAGGGAGCGGGGCAAGCACAGATACGCAGTATTTT
d_gene: TRBD2
abundance: NA
j_gene: TRBJ2-3
len: 16
v_gene: TRBV4-2

CDR3aa: CASSQDAYQQFF
CDR3nt: TGCGCCAGCAGCCAAGATGCCTACCAGCAGTTCTTC
d_gene: NA
abundance: NA
j_gene: TRBJ2-1
len: 12
v_gene: TRBV4-1

CDR3aa: CSAPPRLAGGMEQYF
CDR3nt: TGCAGTGCTCCTCCCCGACTAGCGGGTGGGATGGAGCAGTACTTC
d_gene: TRBD2
abundance: few
j_gene: TRBJ2-7
len: 15
v_gene: TRBV20-1

CDR3aa: CASSPNPGHMNYGYTF
CDR3nt: TGTGCCAGCAGCCCGAACCCGGGACACATGAACTATGGCTACACCTTC
d_gene: NA
abundance: NA
j_gene: TRBJ1-2
len: 16
v_gene: TRBV7-8

CDR3aa: CASSLAVTSGGRGYNEQFF
CDR3nt: TGCGCCAGCAGCTTGGCTGTGACTAGCGGGGGACGGGGATACAATGAGCAGTTCTTC
d_gene: TRBD2
abundance: NA
j_gene: TRBJ2-1
len: 19
v_gene: TRBV5-1

CDR3aa: CATSRTRILSYNEQFF
CDR3nt: TGTGCCACCAGCAGGACTAGAATATTGTCATACAATGAGCAGTTCTTC
d_gene: NA
abundance: NA
j_gene: TRBJ2-1
len: 16
v_gene: TRBV15

CDR3aa: CASSQFPIRDSFHSNQPQHF
CDR3nt: TGCGCCAGCAGCCAATTCCCCATCCGGGACAGTTTTCATAGCAATCAGCCCCAGCATTTT
d_gene: TRBD1
abundance: NA
j_gene: TRBJ1-5
len: 20
v_gene: TRBV4-3

CDR3aa: CASSLLHGSGELFF
CDR3nt: TGTGCCAGCAGCTTGCTCCACGGGAGCGGGGAGCTGTTTTTT
d_gene: NA
abundance: NA
j_gene: TRBJ2-2
len: 14
v_gene: TRBV7-2

CDR3aa: CSASTTGHTGELFF
CDR3nt: TGCAGTGCTAGTACCACAGGGCATACCGGGGAGCTGTTTTTT
d_gene: NA
abundance: few
j_gene: TRBJ2-2
len: 14
v_gene: TRBV20-1

CDR3aa: CASSQWGIGQGLLSTEAFF
CDR3nt: TGTGCCAGCAGCCAATGGGGCATCGGACAGGGGCTCCTGAGTACTGAAGCTTTCTTT
d_gene: TRBD1
abundance: few
j_gene: TRBJ1-1
len: 19
v_gene: TRBV3-1

CDR3aa: CASTPGGTKNTGELFF
CDR3nt: TGTGCCAGCACCCCAGGGGGGACTAAGAACACCGGGGAGCTGTTTTTT
d_gene: NA
abundance: many
j_gene: TRBJ2-2
len: 16
v_gene: TRBV2